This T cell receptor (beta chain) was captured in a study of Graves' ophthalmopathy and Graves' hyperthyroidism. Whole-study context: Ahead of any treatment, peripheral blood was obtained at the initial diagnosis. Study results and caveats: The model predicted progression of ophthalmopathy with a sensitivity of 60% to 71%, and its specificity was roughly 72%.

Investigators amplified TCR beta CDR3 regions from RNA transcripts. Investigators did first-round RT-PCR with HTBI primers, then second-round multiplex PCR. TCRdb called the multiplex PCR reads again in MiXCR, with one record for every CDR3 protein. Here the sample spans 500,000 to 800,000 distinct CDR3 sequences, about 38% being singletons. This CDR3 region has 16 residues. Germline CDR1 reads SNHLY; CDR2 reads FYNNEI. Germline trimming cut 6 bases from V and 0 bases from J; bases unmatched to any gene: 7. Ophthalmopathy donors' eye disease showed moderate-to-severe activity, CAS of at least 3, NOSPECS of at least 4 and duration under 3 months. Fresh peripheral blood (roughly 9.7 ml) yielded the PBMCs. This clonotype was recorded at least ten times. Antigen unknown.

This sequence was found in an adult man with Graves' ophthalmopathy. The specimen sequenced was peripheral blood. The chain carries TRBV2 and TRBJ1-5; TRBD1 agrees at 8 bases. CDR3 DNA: TGTGCCAGCAGGAAGGACAGGGACAATAGCAATCAGCCCCAGCATTTT. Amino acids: CASRKDRDNSNQPQHF.